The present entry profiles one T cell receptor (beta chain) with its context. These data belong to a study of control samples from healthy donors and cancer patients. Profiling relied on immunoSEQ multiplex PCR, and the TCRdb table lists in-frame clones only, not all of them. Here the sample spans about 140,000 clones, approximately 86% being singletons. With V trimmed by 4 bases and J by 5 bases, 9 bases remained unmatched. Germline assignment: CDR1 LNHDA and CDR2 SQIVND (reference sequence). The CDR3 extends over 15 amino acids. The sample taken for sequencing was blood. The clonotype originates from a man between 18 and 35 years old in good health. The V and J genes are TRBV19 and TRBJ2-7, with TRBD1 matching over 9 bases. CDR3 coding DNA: TGTGCCAGTAGTAGCCACCGGGACAGGGATAACGAGCAGTACTTC. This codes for CASSSHRDRDNEQYF.